This T cell receptor beta chain was sequenced in a study of shared clonotypes between healthy human individuals. V was trimmed by 10 bases and J by 10 bases, leaving 20 bases between them. The CDR3 is 13 amino acids. The V gene's germline CDR1 is LNHDA and CDR2 SQIVND (reference sequence). Whole-study findings and limits: Clonotype sharing across a few donors was observed for around 4.8% of naive CD4 clonotypes.

Sequenced by immunoSEQ multiplex PCR; TCRdb stores in-frame clones only, minus some. The sample comprises 2 million or so clones, around 96% of which are singletons, and 0.9% to 1.3% rests with the top ten. Note on this clone: Its antigen is currently unknown.

It was CD45RO-negative cells, positively selected for CCR7, that made up naive CD8 cells, with terminally differentiated effector memory CD45RA+ cells excluded. Healthy and HIV-negative, the adult donors had no recent acute infections or vaccinations. The sequence was obtained from a man aged 18 to 30 in good health. The sequenced material came from naive CD8+ T cells sorted from blood. This chain connects TRBV19 to TRBJ2-1, with TRBD2 as a possible D gene (6 bases). The CDR3 sequence: CATAWALAGEQFF. CDR3 DNA sequence: TGTGCCACCGCTTGGGCTTTGGCGGGAGAGCAGTTCTTC.